This paragraph covers one T cell receptor beta chain sequence. Its antigen is not known. CDR3 length: 13 amino acids. CDR1 is KGHSH and CDR2 is LQKENI in the germline V gene. This sample is part of a study of monozygotic twins with inflammatory bowel disease. The blood volume drawn from each donor was roughly 2.7 ml. Following a re-call of the 5' RACE reads, TCRdb has one entry per CDR3 protein and lacks DNA. In all, the sample yields about 41,000 distinct CDR3 sequences. Points from the study as a whole: People with IBD had fewer clonotypes in common with others than healthy twins did, especially with disease activity.

The chain recombines TRBV18 with TRBJ1-4. The material sequenced was blood. This clonotype was obtained from a human donor with ulcerative colitis or Crohn's disease, or a healthy co-twin of an affected twin (not recorded which). The CDR3 is CASSPGIREKLFF.